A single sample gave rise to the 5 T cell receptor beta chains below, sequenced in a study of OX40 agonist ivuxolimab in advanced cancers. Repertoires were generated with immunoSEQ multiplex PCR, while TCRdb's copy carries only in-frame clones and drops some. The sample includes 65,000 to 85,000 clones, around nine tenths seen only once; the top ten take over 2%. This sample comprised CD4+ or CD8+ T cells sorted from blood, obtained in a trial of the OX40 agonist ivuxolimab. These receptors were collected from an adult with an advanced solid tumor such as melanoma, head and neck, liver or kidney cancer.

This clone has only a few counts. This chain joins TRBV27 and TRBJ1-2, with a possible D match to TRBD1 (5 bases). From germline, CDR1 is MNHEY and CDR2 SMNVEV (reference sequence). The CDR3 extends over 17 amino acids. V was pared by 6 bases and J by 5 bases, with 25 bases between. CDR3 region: CASSLRAQGLEGYGYTF. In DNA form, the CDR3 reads TGTGCCAGCAGCTTACGGGCCCAGGGCCTCGAGGGATATGGCTACACCTTC.

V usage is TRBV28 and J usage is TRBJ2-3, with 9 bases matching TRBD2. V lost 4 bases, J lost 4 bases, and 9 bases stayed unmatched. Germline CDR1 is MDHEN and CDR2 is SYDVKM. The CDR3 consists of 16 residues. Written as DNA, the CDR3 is TGTGCCAGCAGTTCAGGCGGGAGGGCCTGGGCAGATACGCAGTATTTT. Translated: CASSSGGRAWADTQYF.

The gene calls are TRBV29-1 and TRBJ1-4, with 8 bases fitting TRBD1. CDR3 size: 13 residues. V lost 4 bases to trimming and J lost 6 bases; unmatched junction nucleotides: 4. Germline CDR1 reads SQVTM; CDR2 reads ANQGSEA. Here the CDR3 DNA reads TGCAGCGTTGCGGCAGGGGGCGATGAAAAACTGTTTTTT. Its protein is CSVAAGGDEKLFF. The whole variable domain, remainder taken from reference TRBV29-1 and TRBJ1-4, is SAVISQKPSRDICQRGTSLTIQCQVDSQVTMMFWYRQQPGQSLTLIATANQGSEATYESGFVIDKFPISRPNLTFSTLTVSNMSPEDSSIYLCSVAAGGDEKLFFGSGTQLSVL.

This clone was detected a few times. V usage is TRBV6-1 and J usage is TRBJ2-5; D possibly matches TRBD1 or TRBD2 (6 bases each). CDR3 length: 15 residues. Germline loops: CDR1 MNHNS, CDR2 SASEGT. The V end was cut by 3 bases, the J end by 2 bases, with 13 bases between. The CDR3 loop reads CASSDPGARQETQYF. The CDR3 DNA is TGTGCCAGCAGTGACCCGGGGGCTAGACAAGAGACCCAGTACTTC.

This chain's CDR3 is CASSSLQGFLETQYF. CDR3 bases: TGTGCCAGCAGCTCACTTCAGGGGTTTCTGGAGACCCAGTACTTC. The chain recombines TRBV5-5 with TRBJ2-5; a possible D gene is TRBD1 (6 bases). Trimming cost V 3 bases and J 5 bases, with 17 bases left between them. Germline assignment: CDR1 SGHKS and CDR2 YYEKEE (reference sequence). This CDR3 is built from 15 residues.